This T cell receptor beta chain was identified during a study of neurological immune-mediated disorders. A word on this clonotype: A read error may account for a junction end that differs from germline.

CDR1 is LNHNV and CDR2 is YYDKDF in the germline V gene (reference sequence). The length of the CDR3 is 15 residues. Time point meaning: longitudinal time-point 2. TCRdb itself ran the 5' RACE reads through MiXCR, one entry per CDR3 protein. The sample includes approximately 89,000 distinct CDR3 sequences, under 15% of them seen just once. This receptor was taken from a female donor with HTLV-1-associated myelopathy (HAM/TSP). Material: PBMCs. The chain combines TRBV15 with TRBJ2-1; no clear D gene. The CDR3 reads CATSRDQASSNEQIF. The CDR3 nucleotides read TGTGCCACCAGCAGAGATCAGGCGAGCAGCAATGAGCAGATCTTT.